Listed below are T cell receptor beta chains from one sample, sequenced in a study of cytomegalovirus exposure and HLA in healthy donors. TCRdb keeps only in-frame clones here, not all; method: immunoSEQ multiplex PCR. The sample's table shows some 70,000 clones. Sequences were obtained from PBMCs. These receptors came from a man between 40 and 49 years old in good health and CMV-seronegative. Both conserved end residues are part of each CDR3. A D gene is named only where the DNA matches it firmly.

TRBJ2-7	NA	TRBV30	CAWAGQTYEQYF	TGTGCCTGGGCGGGACAGACCTACGAGCAGTACTTC
TRBJ2-2	NA	TRBV5-1	CASSLVTGLTGELFF	TGCGCCAGCAGCTTGGTCACAGGGTTGACCGGGGAGCTGTTTTTT
TRBJ2-3	TRBD2	TRBV30	CAWSRGLETDTQYF	TGTGCCTGGAGTAGGGGACTAGAGACAGATACGCAGTATTTT
TRBJ1-5	TRBD1	TRBV19	CATVAQGINQPQHF	TGTGCCACCGTTGCACAGGGGATCAATCAGCCCCAGCATTTT
TRBJ2-6	NA	TRBV7-3	CASSLFSSGANVLTF	TGTGCCAGCAGCCTATTTAGCTCTGGGGCCAACGTCCTGACTTTC
TRBJ2-2	TRBD2	TRBV7-9	CASRIGLAGFNTGELFF	TGTGCCAGCAGAATAGGACTAGCGGGGTTCAACACCGGGGAGCTGTTTTTT
TRBJ2-7	TRBD1	TRBV11-2	CASSLAGQGRAYEQYF	TGTGCCAGCAGCTTGGCCGGACAGGGGCGGGCCTACGAGCAGTACTTC
TRBJ2-3	TRBD2	TRBV9	CASSVEGSGWTDTQYF	TGTGCCAGCAGCGTAGAAGGTAGCGGGTGGACAGATACGCAGTATTTT
TRBJ1-4	TRBD1	TRBV19	CASSPPTGDNEKLFF	TGTGCCAGTAGTCCGCCGACAGGGGACAATGAAAAACTGTTTTTT
TRBJ2-7	NA	TRBV7-2	CASSLERGYPFFFEQYF	TGTGCCAGCAGCTTAGAAAGGGGTTACCCCTTCTTCTTCGAGCAGTACTTC
TRBJ2-5	NA	TRBV4-2	CASSQVGGAETQYF	TGTGCCAGCAGCCAAGTAGGCGGGGCAGAGACCCAGTACTTC
TRBJ1-1	NA	TRBV5-1	CASSLVINTEAFF	TGCGCCAGCAGCTTGGTCATTAACACTGAAGCTTTCTTT
TRBJ1-5	NA	TRBV19	CATVQPQGNQPQHF	TGTGCCACCGTACAACCGCAGGGCAATCAGCCCCAGCATTTT
TRBJ1-2	TRBD1	TRBV5-1	CASTPTGKEGYTF	TGCGCCAGCACCCCGACAGGGAAGGAAGGCTACACCTTC
TRBJ2-3	TRBD2	TRBV30	CAWSVAGANTQYF	TGTGCCTGGAGTGTAGCGGGGGCAAATACGCAGTATTTT
TRBJ2-7	NA	TRBV11-3	CASSFSPRGEQYF	TGTGCCAGCAGCTTCTCCCCCCGAGGCGAGCAGTACTTC
TRBJ2-7	NA	TRBV29-1	CSVTGLSYEQYF	TGCAGCGTTACAGGGCTATCCTACGAGCAGTACTTC
TRBJ1-4	TRBD1	TRBV6-5	CASSYSLNRGGEKLFF	TGTGCCAGCAGTTACTCGTTAAACAGGGGAGGTGAAAAACTGTTTTTT
TRBJ1-2	NA	TRBV6-5	CASSYSGRVTGYTF	TGTGCCAGCAGTTACTCGGGCCGAGTAACGGGCTACACCTTC
TRBJ2-1	NA	TRBV18	CASSRQGRGSDEQFF	TGTGCCAGCTCACGCCAGGGGCGGGGGAGTGATGAGCAGTTCTTC
TRBJ2-1	TRBD1	TRBV7-2	CASSVQGSSYNEQFF	TGTGCCAGCAGCGTACAGGGGAGCTCCTACAATGAGCAGTTCTTC
TRBJ2-2	NA	TRBV5-1	CASSFYSFSNTGELFF	TGCGCCAGCAGCTTTTACAGCTTCTCAAACACCGGGGAGCTGTTTTTT
TRBJ2-5	TRBD2	TRBV5-1	CASTGGGFQETQYF	TGCGCCAGCACCGGGGGGGGATTCCAAGAGACCCAGTACTTC
TRBJ1-2	TRBD1	TRBV2	CASSETRDRGLGYTF	TGTGCCAGCAGTGAAACCCGGGACAGGGGGCTTGGCTACACCTTC
TRBJ2-1	TRBD1	TRBV29-1	CSVEAMTGAHNEQFF	TGCAGCGTTGAAGCGATGACAGGGGCCCACAATGAGCAGTTCTTC
TRBJ2-2	NA	TRBV6-1	CASTLGGKAGELFF	TGTGCCAGCACCCTTGGGGGCAAGGCCGGGGAGCTGTTTTTT
TRBJ2-7	NA	TRBV7-9	CASSATSYEQYF	TGTGCCAGCAGCGCGACAAGCTACGAGCAGTACTTC
TRBJ2-2	NA	TRBV6-5	CASKSPGTGELFF	TGTGCCAGCAAGTCCCCCGGCACCGGGGAGCTGTTTTTT